A single sample gave rise to the 22 T cell receptor beta chains below, sequenced in a study of type 1 and type 2 diabetes patients. The PCR template was genomic DNA. A primer set of 30 forward and 13 reverse primers amplified the CDR3. TCRdb re-called the multiplex PCR reads with MiXCR, one entry per CDR3 protein. The sample comprises 250,000 to 300,000 distinct CDR3 sequences, 47% of which are singletons, and roughly 13% rests with the top ten. Sequencing used peripheral blood mononuclear cells (PBMCs). Every receptor here comes from a man between 18 and 35 years old with type 2 diabetes.

The chain combines TRBV29-1 with TRBJ2-5; D perhaps matches TRBD1 (5 bases). Germline V gene data show CDR1 as SQVTM and CDR2 as ANQGSEA. This CDR3 comprises 14 residues. The V gene lost 7 bases and the J gene lost 1 base, with 16 bases spanning the gap. CDR3 residues: CSGRWGTLQETQYF. CDR3 nucleotides: TGCAGCGGGCGTTGGGGCACCCTCCAAGAGACCCAGTACTTC. The full variable domain, completed using reference TRBV29-1 and TRBJ2-5, is SAVISQKPSRDICQRGTSLTIQCQVDSQVTMMFWYRQQPGQSLTLIATANQGSEATYESGFVIDKFPISRPNLTFSTLTVSNMSPEDSSIYLCSGRWGTLQETQYFGPGTRLLVL.

This clonotype was detected a few times. This chain's CDR3 is CASSRRDRVYEQYF. The CDR3 region has the DNA TGTGCCAGCAGCAGGCGGGACAGGGTGTACGAGCAGTACTTC. The chain uses TRBV28 and TRBJ2-7; 9 nucleotides agree with TRBD1. The junction had 7 bases not matched to a gene; V was cut back by 6 bases and J by 4 bases. The germline V gene has CDR1 MDHEN and CDR2 SYDVKM. This CDR3 spans 14 amino acids.

In its sample, this clonotype was seen many times. The chain is built from TRBV2 and TRBJ2-5, with 10 bases identical to TRBD2. The CDR3 has 15 residues. Germline V lookup: CDR1 SNHLY, CDR2 FYNNEI. Trimming at V came to 10 bases and at J to 3 bases, leaving 11 bases not matched to a gene. CDR3 sequence (DNA): TGTGCCATCGATACCGGGACTAGCGACGAAGAGACCCAGTACTTC. Encoded protein: CAIDTGTSDEETQYF.

This clonotype was picked up a small number of times. One end of the junction is discordant with germline, which a read error may explain. The gene calls are TRBV14 and TRBJ1-4; D uncertain. The CDR3 length is 12 residues. Germline-derived CDR1 and CDR2 are SGHDN and FVKESK. The CDR3 region has the DNA TGTGCCAGCAGCCAAGACCCCCAAAAACTGGTTTTT. As protein: CASSQDPQKLVF.

The J gene is TRBJ1-4, the V gene TRBV10-2; 10 bases line up with TRBD1. From germline, CDR1 is WSHSY and CDR2 SAAADI. Germline trimming cut 8 bases from V and 7 bases from J; bases unmatched to any gene: 10. The CDR3 has 15 amino acids. The CDR3 is CASRQGAGGPEKLFF. The DNA for the CDR3 is TGCGCCAGCCGACAGGGGGCGGGTGGTCCTGAAAAACTGTTTTTT.

CDR3 in DNA: TGCGCCCGTACCGGTCTAGCCAAAAACATTCAGTACTTC. This translates into CARTGLAKNIQYF. The chain couples TRBV5-1 to TRBJ2-4; no reliable D call. Per the germline V gene, CDR1 is SGHRS and CDR2 is YFSETQ. V was cut by 10 bases and J by 0 bases, with 11 bases left in between. This CDR3 comprises 13 residues.

J is TRBJ1-1 and V is TRBV6-5, with unresolved D. This CDR3 has 16 amino acids. Trimming removed 0 bases from V and 1 base from J, with 12 bases in between. Germline-derived CDR1 and CDR2 are MNHEY and SVGAGI. Here the CDR3 reads CASSYSFGRTNTEAFF. The DNA for the CDR3 is TGTGCCAGCAGTTACTCCTTTGGACGGACGAACACTGAAGCTTTCTTT.

This rearrangement joins TRBV28 to TRBJ2-5; 9 positions match TRBD2. With V trimmed by 5 bases and J by 1 base, 8 bases remained unmatched. Germline V lookup: CDR1 MDHEN, CDR2 SYDVKM. This CDR3 region has 16 residues. The CDR3 DNA follows: TGTGCCAGCAGTCTCCGGGGCGGGAGGGTCCAAGAGACCCAGTACTTC. Protein sequence: CASSLRGGRVQETQYF.

This clonotype was picked up a small number of times. J is TRBJ1-6 and V is TRBV4-1; TRBD1 matches 7 bases. Looked up from germline, CDR1 is MGHRA and CDR2 is YSYEKL. Trimming took 5 bases from V and 9 from J; bases not matched to a gene: 10. The CDR3 covers 15 residues. CDR3 DNA: TGCGCCAGCAGCGGAAGGGAGGGGGCCGGTTCACCCCTCCACTTT. It yields the protein CASSGREGAGSPLHF.

This clonotype has just one count. V is TRBV6-6 and J is TRBJ2-5, with 13 bases identical to TRBD2. The J segment lost 5 bases and the V segment lost 7 bases, leaving 7 bases of the junction unmatched. Looked up from germline, CDR1 is MNHNY and CDR2 is SVGAGI (reference sequence). The CDR3 consists of 15 residues. Here the CDR3 reads CASITSGRARETQYF. In DNA form, the CDR3 reads TGTGCCAGCATTACTAGCGGGAGGGCCAGGGAGACCCAGTACTTC.

J is TRBJ2-7 and V is TRBV20-1, with 10 bases fitting TRBD1. Germline values: CDR1 DFQATT, CDR2 SNEGSKA (reference sequence). The CDR3 loop spans 14 amino acids. V was clipped by 3 bases and J by 0 bases; unmatched bases: 2. The CDR3 region is CSARGTGASYEQYF. The CDR3 DNA follows: TGCAGTGCTAGGGGGACAGGGGCCTCCTACGAGCAGTACTTC.

The rearrangement joins TRBV28 to TRBJ2-5; TRBD1 matches at 9 bases. The CDR3 consists of 14 residues. The V gene's germline CDR1 is MDHEN and CDR2 SYDVKM. V lost 3 bases, J lost 4 bases, and 3 bases stayed unmatched. The CDR3 loop reads CASSFTGGRETQYF. The DNA for the CDR3 is TGTGCCAGCAGTTTCACAGGGGGCAGAGAGACCCAGTACTTC.

This clonotype showed up many times. The chain recombines TRBV7-9 with TRBJ2-3; D not certain. V was cut by 5 bases and J by 2 bases, with 2 bases left in between. Germline V CDR1 and CDR2: SEHNR, FQNEAQ (reference sequence). The CDR3 covers 11 residues. DNA of the CDR3: TGTGCCAGCAGCAACACAGATACGCAGTATTTT. Translation gives CASSNTDTQYF.

This chain uses TRBV12-3 or TRBV12-4 with TRBJ1-4; TRBD1 agrees at 7 bases. CDR3 length: 14 residues. V lost 3 bases and J lost 12; bases outside the gene matches: 10. CDR3 sequence: CASSFSDRDRELFF. CDR3 DNA sequence: TGTGCCAGCAGTTTCAGCGACAGGGATCGGGAACTGTTTTTT.

Comments on this clonotype: This could be a read error, since a much larger clone is one nucleotide away. J is TRBJ2-2 and V is TRBV19; TRBD2 agrees at 7 bases. This CDR3 region has 14 residues. CDR1 is LNHDA, CDR2 SQIVND, per germline (reference sequence). The CDR3 is CASSIGTMSGELVF. In DNA form, the CDR3 reads TGTGCCAGTAGTATAGGGACAATGAGCGGGGAGCTGGTTTTT.

The chain couples TRBV10-1 to TRBJ2-2, with 9 bases fitting TRBD1. This CDR3 region has 17 residues. Losses at the gene ends were 2 bases for V and 2 bases for J; bases not matched to a gene: 6. CDR1 and CDR2 (germline): WNHNN, SYGVQD (reference sequence). The CDR3 region is CASSETGTGSNTGELFF. Written as DNA, the CDR3 is TGCGCCAGCAGTGAGACCGGGACAGGGAGTAACACCGGGGAGCTGTTTTTT.

A word on this clonotype: This clone may be a read error of a much larger clone one base away. V usage is TRBV10-3 and J usage is TRBJ2-5; D remains unclear. Between the trimmed V and J ends, which lost 6 bases and 4 bases, there was a span of 6 bases. Germline V gives CDR1 ENHRY, CDR2 SYGVKD. The CDR3 spans 11 residues. CDR3 in DNA: TGTGCCATCAGGGTTGTAGAGACCCAGTACTTC. Translating it yields CAIRVVETQYF.

The chain combines TRBV5-1 with TRBJ2-7; weak D call: TRBD1 (5 bases). Per germline, CDR1 SGHRS and CDR2 YFSETQ. This CDR3 is built from 12 residues. V was pared by 4 bases and J by 3 bases, with 8 bases between. In DNA, the CDR3 is TGCGCCAGCAGCGCAGACAGCTACGAGCAGTACTTC. Its translation: CASSADSYEQYF. Based on the CDR3 plus reference TRBV5-1 and TRBJ2-7, the full variable domain is KAGVTQTPRYLIKTRGQQVTLSCSPISGHRSVSWYQQTPGQGLQFLFEYFSETQRNKGNFPGRFSGRQFSNSRSEMNVSTLELGDSALYLCASSADSYEQYFGPGTRLTVT.

The CDR3 sequence: CASSSSPGGWDTEAFF. The CDR3 DNA reads TGTGCCAGCAGCTCTTCTCCTGGGGGGTGGGACACTGAAGCTTTCTTT. This rearrangement joins TRBV7-8 to TRBJ1-1; D may be TRBD1 (5 bases). Trimming stripped 4 bases from V and 3 bases from J, with 18 bases between. This CDR3 has 16 residues. Germline CDR1 SGHVS, CDR2 FQNEAQ.

The rearrangement joins TRBV9 to TRBJ1-1, with D possibly being TRBD1 (6 bases). Germline values: CDR1 SGDLS, CDR2 YYNGEE. Trimming took 4 bases from V and 4 from J, leaving 20 bases between them. The CDR3 has 16 residues. This CDR3 reads CASSTTAGAPGTEAFF. CDR3 bases: TGTGCCAGCAGCACCACTGCAGGGGCCCCGGGCACTGAAGCTTTCTTT.

This clonotype was recorded a few times. The rearrangement joins TRBV2 to TRBJ1-1, with 8 positions matching TRBD1. Trimming took 9 bases from V and 2 from J; bases not matched to a gene: 14. CDR1 SNHLY and CDR2 FYNNEI come from the germline V gene. This CDR3 spans 16 amino acids. The CDR3 sequence is CASNERPQGANTEAFF. The CDR3 DNA follows: TGTGCCAGTAATGAACGTCCTCAGGGGGCAAACACTGAAGCTTTCTTT. The full variable domain, rest sourced from reference TRBV2 and TRBJ1-1, is EPEVTQTPSHQVTQMGQEVILRCVPISNHLYFYWYRQILGQKVEFLVSFYNNEISEKSEIFDDQFSVERPDGSNFTLKIRSTKLEDSAMYFCASNERPQGANTEAFFGQGTRLTVV.

This chain connects TRBV20-1 to TRBJ2-5; 11 positions agree with TRBD2. Trimming took 5 bases from V and 2 from J; bases not matched to a gene: 4. In germline, CDR1 is DFQATT, CDR2 SNEGSKA (reference sequence). The CDR3 has 14 amino acids. In nucleotides, the CDR3 is TGCAGTGCTGCCACTAGCGGGGGACAAGAGACCCAGTACTTC. Translating gives CSAATSGGQETQYF.